Presented here are 27 T cell receptor beta chains from one specimen sequenced in a study of Graves' ophthalmopathy and Graves' hyperthyroidism. Beta-chain TCR CDR3 regions were amplified from RNA transcripts. First-round RT-PCR employed HTBI primers, with a second-round multiplex PCR after it. MiXCR, run by TCRdb on the multiplex PCR reads, gives a single entry per CDR3 protein. The sample records 620,000 or so distinct CDR3 sequences, about a fifth being singletons. Input material: peripheral blood. The source of these receptors is a woman aged 18-29 years with stable Graves' hyperthyroidism. Some clones in this sample may be carry-over from other donors' samples.

Ten or more counts support this clonotype. V and J are TRBV11-2 and TRBJ2-2; D might be TRBD2 (5 bases). V was shortened by 7 bases and J by 4 bases, with 19 bases between the two germline ends. Germline V gene data show CDR1 as SGHAT and CDR2 as FQNNGV. The CDR3 spans 16 residues. The CDR3 region is CASTTALKRSTGELFF. The CDR3 DNA is TGTGCCAGCACCACTGCCCTCAAGCGGTCCACCGGGGAGCTGTTTTTT.

This clonotype was detected ten times or more. The V and J genes are TRBV19 and TRBJ2-4; the match to TRBD2 covers 9 bases. V gave up 9 bases and J gave up 5 bases; unmatched junction bases: 5. There are 13 residues in the CDR3. Germline-derived CDR1 and CDR2 are LNHDA and SQIVND (reference sequence). CDR3 coding DNA: TGTGCCAGCCGAGCGGGGGGCCAAAACATTCAGTACTTC. Translated: CASRAGGQNIQYF. The full variable domain, rest sourced from reference TRBV19 and TRBJ2-4, is DGGITQSPKYLFRKEGQNVTLSCEQNLNHDAMYWYRQDPGQGLRLIYYSQIVNDFQKGDIAEGYSVSREKKESFPLTVTSAQKNPTAFYLCASRAGGQNIQYFGAGTRLSVL.

A few counts support this clonotype. The V gene is TRBV28, the J gene TRBJ2-2; tentative D call: TRBD2 (6 bases). Germline V CDR1 and CDR2: MDHEN, SYDVKM. The V end lost 8 bases, the J end lost 6 bases, and 16 bases lay between the germline ends. CDR3 length equals 14 residues. CDR3 nucleotides: TGTGCCAGCCAGCCGGGACTCTCCCCCGGGGAGCTGTTTTTT. This codes for CASQPGLSPGELFF.

The V and J genes are TRBV2 and TRBJ1-1, with TRBD1 identical over 7 bases. Germline lookup yields CDR1 SNHLY and CDR2 FYNNEI. The CDR3 length is 17 residues. Trimming at V came to 7 bases and at J to 0 bases, leaving 14 bases not matched to a gene. CDR3 sequence (DNA): TGTGCCAGCACAGGGGGGATTGGGTTCGGGCTGAACACTGAAGCTTTCTTT. Amino acids: CASTGGIGFGLNTEAFF.

A word on this clonotype: This may stem from a read error, because a much larger clone lies one nucleotide away. V is TRBV25-1 and J is TRBJ1-2, with unresolved D. CDR3 size: 12 residues. Trimming took 3 bases from V and 5 from J, leaving 7 bases between them. In germline, CDR1 is MGHDK, CDR2 SYGVNS. The DNA of the CDR3 is TGTGCCAGCAGTGAGCGGCCTTATGGCTACACCTTC. Its translation is CASSERPYGYTF.

This clonotype appeared a few times. This may stem from a read error, because a much larger clone lies one nucleotide away. The chain joins TRBV4-1 to TRBJ2-5, with D possibly matching TRBD2 (6 bases). CDR1 is MGHRA, CDR2 YSYEKL, per germline. The CDR3 extends over 16 amino acids. The CDR3 spells CASSQWGGGDDETKYF. The DNA for the CDR3 is TGCGCCAGCAGCCAATGGGGTGGAGGGGATGACGAGACCAAGTACTTC.

The table lists this clonotype with many counts. Its ends do not fully match the called genes, so a read error is possible. The rearrangement joins TRBV4-2 to TRBJ1-2; the match to TRBD1 covers 8 bases. Germline CDR1 is LGHNA and CDR2 is YNFKEQ. The CDR3 is 18 residues long. DNA for the CDR3: TGTGCCAGCAGCCAAGGCCGCTTGGAGACAGGGGCTAATTATGGCTACACCTTC. Translating it yields CASSQGRLETGANYGYTF.

This clonotype was detected many times. This sequence joins TRBV6-5 and TRBJ1-3, with a possible D match to TRBD1 (6 bases). CDR1 MNHEY and CDR2 SVGAGI come from the germline V gene. The V end was cut by 5 bases, the J end by 4 bases, with 9 bases between. This CDR3 comprises 13 residues. The CDR3 DNA sequence: TGTGCCAGCAGTAGACAGGAGGGAAACACCATATATTTT. It is translated as CASSRQEGNTIYF.

The chain carries TRBV12-3 or TRBV12-4 and TRBJ1-3; D is undetermined. The CDR3 is 14 amino acids. Trimming pared 3 bases from V and 0 bases from J, leaving 6 bases between. CDR3 coding DNA: TGTGCCAGCAGTTTCTCTCGCTCTGGAAACACCATATATTTT. Protein: CASSFSRSGNTIYF.

The chain couples TRBV20-1 to TRBJ1-2; weak D call: TRBD1 (5 bases). Germline CDR1 DFQATT, CDR2 SNEGSKA (reference sequence). V lost 3 bases and J 6 bases, leaving 8 bases between the germline ends. The CDR3 runs to 11 residues. CDR3 nucleotide sequence: TGCAGTGCTAGTCGGGGGGATGGCTACACCTTC. The encoded protein is CSASRGDGYTF.

V is TRBV6-1 and J is TRBJ2-5; D may be TRBD1 (6 bases). Between the trimmed V and J ends, which lost 2 bases and 6 bases, there was a span of 10 bases. CDR3 length equals 13 residues. Germline lookup yields CDR1 MNHNS and CDR2 SASEGT. CDR3 loop: CASSEIGGQTQYF. The CDR3 DNA is TGTGCCAGCAGTGAAATTGGGGGCCAGACCCAGTACTTC.

In this sample, this clonotype turned up many times. The chain carries TRBV11-1 and TRBJ2-5, with 9 positions matching TRBD2. Germline assignment: CDR1 SGHAT and CDR2 FQDESV (reference sequence). The CDR3 length is 17 residues. Losses at the gene ends were 0 bases for V and 6 bases for J; bases not matched to a gene: 11. Here the CDR3 DNA reads TGTGCCAGCAGCTTAGCGTTTCCGCGGGAGGGCCGGAAGACCCAGTACTTC. Amino acids: CASSLAFPREGRKTQYF.

This clonotype was seen many times. The rearrangement links TRBV6-1 to TRBJ1-5, with D hard to call. V lost 8 bases and J 5 bases, leaving 13 bases between the germline ends. The CDR3 contains 13 residues. Germline V gene sequence: CDR1 MNHNS, CDR2 SASEGT. The CDR3 DNA reads TGTGCCAGCGGGAGGCCAGGCGATCAGCCCCAGCATTTT. It yields the protein CASGRPGDQPQHF.

This clonotype was seen once. The chain links TRBV6-1 to TRBJ1-2; perhaps TRBD1 as D (5 bases). Deletions cut 6 bases from V and 4 bases from J, with 18 bases between. The CDR3 loop spans 15 amino acids. Germline CDR1 is MNHNS and CDR2 is SASEGT. The CDR3 region has the DNA TGTGCCAGCAGAAAAAGTCTCGGACATTTCTATGGCTACACCTTC. It codes for CASRKSLGHFYGYTF.

The chain couples TRBV13 to TRBJ2-4; D tentatively reads TRBD1 or TRBD2 (5 bases each). The V gene lost 4 bases and the J gene lost 6 bases, with 10 bases spanning the gap. The CDR3 spans 13 residues. Germline CDR1 reads PRHDT; CDR2 reads FYEKMQ (reference sequence). The CDR3 reads CASSSGRGNIQYF. The CDR3 nucleotides are TGTGCCAGCAGCTCGGGACGGGGAAACATTCAGTACTTC.

This clonotype was detected a few times. As DNA, the CDR3 is TGCGCCAGCAGCCAAGATCAGGCCAGGGGCTATGGCTACACCTTC. Its protein product is CASSQDQARGYGYTF. V is TRBV4-1 and J is TRBJ1-2; weak D call: TRBD1 (6 bases). Germline V lookup: CDR1 MGHRA, CDR2 YSYEKL. The CDR3 consists of 15 residues. Trimming cost V 0 bases and J 4 bases, with 12 bases left between them.

This clonotype has a count of ten or more. The rearrangement joins TRBV24-1 to TRBJ1-5; TRBD1 might be the D (6 bases). The CDR3 is made up of 14 amino acids. The V gene's germline CDR1 is KGHDR and CDR2 SFDVKD. V lost 2 bases and J 6 bases, leaving 10 bases between the germline ends. The CDR3 loop is CATSDSRGIQPQHF. As DNA, the CDR3 is TGTGCCACCAGTGATTCCAGGGGCATTCAGCCCCAGCATTTT.

This clonotype was seen at least ten times. The V gene is TRBV3-1, the J gene TRBJ1-6, with a tentative D call TRBD1 (5 bases). Germline loops: CDR1 LGHDT, CDR2 YNNKEL (reference sequence). This CDR3 is built from 14 residues. V was pared by 2 bases and J by 7 bases, with 9 bases between. The CDR3 is CASSQWGGNSPLHF. Written as DNA, the CDR3 is TGTGCCAGCAGCCAATGGGGCGGCAATTCACCCCTCCACTTT. Filled out from reference TRBV3-1 and TRBJ1-6, the complete variable domain reads DTAVSQTPKYLVTQMGNDKSIKCEQNLGHDTMYWYKQDSKKFLKIMFSYNNKELIINETVPNRFSPKSPDKAHLNLHINSLELGDSAVYFCASSQWGGNSPLHFGNGTRLTVT.

The chain combines TRBV28 with TRBJ2-7; 7 bases line up with TRBD1. The ends lost 4 bases at V and 3 bases at J; junction bases unmatched: 9. Germline V gene data show CDR1 as MDHEN and CDR2 as SYDVKM. This CDR3 is built from 15 residues. Here the CDR3 reads CASSWGQFRDYEQYF. DNA for the CDR3: TGTGCCAGCAGTTGGGGACAGTTCAGGGACTACGAGCAGTACTTC.

The table lists this clonotype with many counts. The chain employs TRBV18 and TRBJ1-4, with TRBD1 matching over 8 bases. CDR3 length: 16 amino acids. After removal of 1 base from V and 4 bases from J, the junction contained 5 bases not matched to a gene. CDR1 and CDR2 (germline): KGHSH, LQKENI. CDR3 DNA: TGTGCCAGCTCACCACGACAGGGGCGGATTAATGAAAAACTGTTTTTT. This gives the protein CASSPRQGRINEKLFF.

This clonotype was seen at least ten times. This chain uses TRBV6-5 with TRBJ2-2, with a possible D match to TRBD2 (6 bases). The V and J ends lost 4 bases and 5 bases respectively, with 14 bases between them. The CDR3 consists of 15 residues. Germline loops: CDR1 MNHEY, CDR2 SVGAGI. CDR3 loop: CASSLGLTRTGELFF. For the CDR3, the DNA is TGTGCCAGCAGTTTGGGACTGACGCGGACCGGGGAGCTGTTTTTT.

The rearrangement joins TRBV28 to TRBJ2-5; 8 nucleotides match TRBD2. CDR1 and CDR2 from the germline V gene are MDHEN and SYDVKM. V shed 5 bases and J 2 bases; nucleotides not matched to a gene: 10. The CDR3 is 16 amino acids. The CDR3 DNA sequence: TGTGCCAGCAGTCCACCCAACCAGCGGGGGCAAGAGACCCAGTACTTC. This codes for CASSPPNQRGQETQYF.

This clonotype was counted ten times or more. The rearrangement joins TRBV7-2 to TRBJ2-7, with TRBD2 as a possible D gene (6 bases). The CDR3 extends over 15 amino acids. Trimming shortened V by 0 bases and J by 2 bases, and 11 bases separated the two germline ends. CDR1 and CDR2 from the germline V gene are SGHTA and FQGNSA. The CDR3 region is CASSLAGREPYEQYF. CDR3 nucleotides: TGTGCCAGCAGCTTAGCAGGCCGGGAGCCCTACGAGCAGTACTTC.

This sequence joins TRBV7-2 and TRBJ2-7, with D possibly matching TRBD2 (6 bases). Germline V CDR1 and CDR2: SGHTA, FQGNSA. V was clipped by 5 bases and J by 1 base, with 12 bases between them. This CDR3 is built from 14 residues. In DNA form, the CDR3 reads TGTGCCAGCAGCACCCGACTAGTATCCTACGAGCAGTACTTC. Amino acids: CASSTRLVSYEQYF. Looking up the rest from reference TRBV7-2 and TRBJ2-7 gives the full variable domain: GAGVSQSPSNKVTEKGKDVELRCDPISGHTALYWYRQSLGQGLEFLIYFQGNSAPDKSGLPSDRFSAERTGGSVSTLTIQRTQQEDSAVYLCASSTRLVSYEQYFGPGTRLTVT.

This clonotype came up a few times. In DNA, the CDR3 is TGTGCCAGCAGTTTACCCTTAGGGCTGCAAAGGAACACTGAAGCTTTCTTT. As protein: CASSLPLGLQRNTEAFF. The chain uses TRBV12-3 or TRBV12-4 and TRBJ1-1; D not certain. The CDR3 has 17 amino acids. V lost 2 bases and J 1 base, leaving 17 bases between the germline ends.

Turning to this clonotype: One base away lies a much larger clone, so this may be a sequencing read error. This chain connects TRBV6-2 or TRBV6-3 to TRBJ2-2; no firm D call. V was pared by 2 bases and J by 3 bases, with 10 bases between. The length of the CDR3 is 15 residues. CDR1 is MNHEY, CDR2 SVGEGT, per germline. In DNA, the CDR3 is TGTGCCAGCAGTTACGTGTTGATGGACACCGGGGAGCTGTTTTTT. Translation: CASSYVLMDTGELFF.

This clonotype was counted at least ten times. The V and J genes are TRBV29-1 and TRBJ1-2; a weak D match, TRBD1 (5 bases). The germline V gene encodes CDR1 SQVTM and CDR2 ANQGSEA. This CDR3 region has 14 residues. V gave up 3 bases and J gave up 2 bases, with 13 bases separating them. The CDR3 coding sequence is TGCAGCGTTGACCGGCAGGGTGGCAACTATGGCTACACCTTC. Its translation: CSVDRQGGNYGYTF.